This is a list of T cell receptor beta chains from one sample in a study of CD8 T cells in Susac syndrome. TCRdb reprocessed the immunoSEQ multiplex PCR reads with MiXCR, giving one entry per CDR3 protein. The sample has 170,000 or so distinct CDR3 sequences; approximately 95% are singletons. Sequenced sample: CD8+ T cells from PBMCs. The receptors were gathered from a human donor with multiple sclerosis. The CDR3 runs from the conserved cysteine through the conserved F or W. The order of the fields is D gene, J gene, clone size, V gene, CDR3 DNA, CDR3 protein. A D gene is named only where the DNA matches it firmly. Clone size, where shown, is once, few, many, or a class for clones that have expanded.

d_gene: TRBD2
j_gene: TRBJ2-1
abundance: few
v_gene: TRBV3-1
CDR3nt: TGTGCCAGCAGCCAAGATCCCGGACTAGCCTACAATGAGCAGTTCTTC
CDR3aa: CASSQDPGLAYNEQFF

d_gene: TRBD1
j_gene: TRBJ2-6
abundance: NA
v_gene: TRBV20-1
CDR3nt: TGCAGTGCTTCGACGACAGGGGCTGGGGCCAACGTCCTGACTTTC
CDR3aa: CSASTTGAGANVLTF

d_gene: NA
j_gene: TRBJ2-5
abundance: NA
v_gene: TRBV24-1
CDR3nt: TGTGCCACCATGAGAACTATTGACAGGCAACAAGAGACCCAGTACTTC
CDR3aa: CATMRTIDRQQETQYF

d_gene: NA
j_gene: TRBJ2-1
abundance: once
v_gene: TRBV5-6
CDR3nt: TGTGCCAGCAGCCCAACCGGTGGGTGGGGCAATGAGCAGTTCTTC
CDR3aa: CASSPTGGWGNEQFF

d_gene: NA
j_gene: TRBJ1-1
abundance: NA
v_gene: TRBV30
CDR3nt: TGTGCCTGGATCGAAGGGAACACTGAAGCTTTCTTT
CDR3aa: CAWIEGNTEAFF

d_gene: NA
j_gene: TRBJ2-3
abundance: NA
v_gene: TRBV29-1
CDR3nt: TGCAGCGTTGAAGGCTGGGAATCGGACAGAACATTTAGCACAGATACGCAGTATTTT
CDR3aa: CSVEGWESDRTFSTDTQYF

d_gene: TRBD2
j_gene: TRBJ2-1
abundance: NA
v_gene: TRBV24-1
CDR3nt: TGTGCCACCAGTGACACACTAGGGCCGGGAGGTAGGCTGTTCTTC
CDR3aa: CATSDTLGPGGRLFF

d_gene: NA
j_gene: TRBJ2-1
abundance: NA
v_gene: TRBV6-2/TRBV6-3
CDR3nt: TGTGCCAGCAGTTACTCGGGACCCCGATGGAATGAGCAGTTCTTC
CDR3aa: CASSYSGPRWNEQFF

d_gene: NA
j_gene: TRBJ2-2
abundance: NA
v_gene: TRBV24-1
CDR3nt: TGTGCCACCAGTGACCAGAACACCGGGGAGCTGTTTTTT
CDR3aa: CATSDQNTGELFF

d_gene: TRBD1
j_gene: TRBJ2-5
abundance: NA
v_gene: TRBV6-1
CDR3nt: TGTGCCAGCAGCTATGACAGGGGAGAGACCCAGTACTTC
CDR3aa: CASSYDRGETQYF

d_gene: NA
j_gene: TRBJ2-3
abundance: once
v_gene: TRBV12-3/TRBV12-4
CDR3nt: TGTGCCAGCAGTTTCGAAGGGTCGGGCACGCAGTATTTT
CDR3aa: CASSFEGSGTQYF

d_gene: TRBD1
j_gene: TRBJ2-7
abundance: NA
v_gene: TRBV12-3/TRBV12-4
CDR3nt: TGTGCCAGCAGTTTTGGGACAGGAGCCTACGAGCAGTACTTC
CDR3aa: CASSFGTGAYEQYF

d_gene: NA
j_gene: TRBJ2-5
abundance: NA
v_gene: TRBV6-6
CDR3nt: TGTGCCAGCAGTTACCTTGGCAGCGAGGGGGAGACCCAGTACTTC
CDR3aa: CASSYLGSEGETQYF

d_gene: TRBD1
j_gene: TRBJ1-2
abundance: NA
v_gene: TRBV10-3
CDR3nt: TGTGCCGTCCAGACAGGGCCAGTGGACTATGGCTACACCTTC
CDR3aa: CAVQTGPVDYGYTF

d_gene: NA
j_gene: TRBJ2-3
abundance: NA
v_gene: TRBV28
CDR3nt: TGTGCCAGCAGGAAGAAATTGGGCCGGAGGGATACGCAGTATTTT
CDR3aa: CASRKKLGRRDTQYF

d_gene: NA
j_gene: TRBJ2-1
abundance: NA
v_gene: TRBV6-5
CDR3nt: TGTGCCAGCACCCCCACAGGGAGATACAATGAGCAGTTCTTC
CDR3aa: CASTPTGRYNEQFF

d_gene: NA
j_gene: TRBJ2-1
abundance: NA
v_gene: TRBV7-9
CDR3nt: TGTGCCAGCAGCTTACGAATGACAACCAATGAGCAGTTCTTC
CDR3aa: CASSLRMTTNEQFF

d_gene: NA
j_gene: TRBJ2-5
abundance: NA
v_gene: TRBV15
CDR3nt: TGTGCCACCAGCGGAGCAATGCAAGAGACCCAGTACTTC
CDR3aa: CATSGAMQETQYF

d_gene: NA
j_gene: TRBJ2-2
abundance: once
v_gene: TRBV4-2
CDR3nt: TGTGCCAGCAGCCAAGATCGGTGGGGCACCGGGGAGCTGTTTTTT
CDR3aa: CASSQDRWGTGELFF

d_gene: NA
j_gene: TRBJ2-1
abundance: NA
v_gene: TRBV19
CDR3nt: TGTGCCAGTAGGTCGGCGGACACCACCTACAATGAGCAGTTCTTC
CDR3aa: CASRSADTTYNEQFF

d_gene: NA
j_gene: TRBJ2-4
abundance: once
v_gene: TRBV12-3/TRBV12-4
CDR3nt: TGTGCCACTTCAGACCTAGCCAAAAACATTCAGTACTTC
CDR3aa: CATSDLAKNIQYF

d_gene: NA
j_gene: TRBJ2-7
abundance: NA
v_gene: TRBV4-1
CDR3nt: TGCGCCAGCAGCCAAGGCCCTAGCGACTACGAGCAGTACTTC
CDR3aa: CASSQGPSDYEQYF

d_gene: NA
j_gene: TRBJ2-5
abundance: NA
v_gene: TRBV7-8
CDR3nt: TGTGCCAGCAGCTTAATAGAGACCCAGTACTTC
CDR3aa: CASSLIETQYF

d_gene: TRBD1
j_gene: TRBJ2-7
abundance: NA
v_gene: TRBV15
CDR3nt: TGTGCCACCAGCTCAGGGACAGGGGACTACGAGCAGTACTTC
CDR3aa: CATSSGTGDYEQYF

d_gene: NA
j_gene: TRBJ2-1
abundance: NA
v_gene: TRBV13
CDR3nt: TGTGCCAGCAGCTTAGGCGACAGAAGAAATGAGCAGTTCTTC
CDR3aa: CASSLGDRRNEQFF

d_gene: TRBD1
j_gene: TRBJ2-7
abundance: NA
v_gene: TRBV27
CDR3nt: TGTGCCAGCAGTATAAGACAGGGGAGTAGCGAGCAGTACTTC
CDR3aa: CASSIRQGSSEQYF

d_gene: TRBD2
j_gene: TRBJ2-3
abundance: NA
v_gene: TRBV27
CDR3nt: TGTGCCAGCAGTCCCCCAAGCGGGAGGGGTGCAGATACGCAGTATTTT
CDR3aa: CASSPPSGRGADTQYF

d_gene: NA
j_gene: TRBJ1-5
abundance: NA
v_gene: TRBV28
CDR3nt: TGTGCCACCTCTGTGGATCAGCCCCAGCATTTT
CDR3aa: CATSVDQPQHF

d_gene: NA
j_gene: TRBJ2-1
abundance: NA
v_gene: TRBV20-1
CDR3nt: TGCAGTGCTATGACCCCCCTCGGGCAGTTCTTC
CDR3aa: CSAMTPLGQFF